A single sample is the source of the 5 T cell receptor beta chains below, sequenced in a study of cytomegalovirus exposure and HLA in healthy donors (dated by TCRdb to 2016 to 2017). To prepare the library, the immunoSEQ multiplex PCR assay was applied. For the multiplex PCR, a mixture combining 60 forward primers for TCR Vbeta segments and 13 reverse primers for TCR Jbeta segments was used. TCRdb provides this immuneACCESS table in a form limited to in-frame rearrangements. Some clones are lacking; in checked studies, under half of them reflect an unresolved V gene, and why the rest are absent is not known. Within this sample are 100,000 or so clones, with approximately 72% of them counted one time only. The ten largest clones represent around 2.1% of the sample. Material for sequencing was PBMCs. These receptors originate from a man aged 30-40 years in good health and CMV-seronegative.

This chain uses TRBV27 with TRBJ2-5; D is possibly TRBD2 (6 bases). V lost 6 bases and J lost 0, with 8 bases in between. The CDR3 loop spans 13 amino acids. Germline V gene data show CDR1 as MNHEY and CDR2 as SMNVEV (reference sequence). The CDR3 DNA sequence: TGTGCCAGCAGAGCGGGCAACCAAGAGACCCAGTACTTC. It codes for CASRAGNQETQYF.

This clone was found a few times. V and J are TRBV11-2 and TRBJ2-7, with TRBD1 as a possible D gene (6 bases). With 3 bases removed from V and 1 base from J, the gap between germline ends came to 16 bases. Germline V lookup: CDR1 SGHAT, CDR2 FQNNGV. The CDR3 sequence is 16 residues long. This CDR3 reads CASSFPGQPPSYEQYF. The CDR3 DNA is TGTGCCAGCAGCTTCCCCGGACAGCCTCCTTCCTACGAGCAGTACTTC.

Only one count was recorded for this clone. J is TRBJ2-3 and V is TRBV29-1, with D possibly TRBD1 on 6 matching bases. The germline CDR1 and CDR2 sequences are SQVTM and ANQGSEA. The V gene lost 3 bases and the J gene lost 6 bases, with 13 bases spanning the gap. The CDR3 spans 13 residues. CDR3 nucleotides: TGCAGCGTTGATCGGACAGACAGTGATACGCAGTATTTT. As protein: CSVDRTDSDTQYF.

For the CDR3, the DNA is TGTGCCAGCAGCGCCACAGGGGAAACGGTGAGTGAGCAGTTCTTC. This gives the protein CASSATGETVSEQFF. The chain combines TRBV9 with TRBJ2-1; 7 bases are a match to TRBD1. The ends lost 3 bases at V and 9 bases at J; junction bases unmatched: 12. Germline CDR1 SGDLS, CDR2 YYNGEE. There are 15 residues in the CDR3.

In this sample, this clone turned up a few times. This chain uses TRBV5-1 with TRBJ2-1; 10 bases align to TRBD1. This CDR3 comprises 15 residues. The V and J ends lost 1 base and 13 bases, in that order; junction bases with no gene match: 11. Germline V gene lookup returns CDR1 SGHRS and CDR2 YFSETQ. DNA of the CDR3: TGCGCCAGCAGCTTGCTTCCGGGACAGGGGAGGGTCCAGTTCTTC. This encodes CASSLLPGQGRVQFF.